This TCR beta chain derives from a study of CD8+CD57+ T cells in acquired aplastic anemia. Across the whole study: Sorted CD4+ and CD8+ cells yielded DNA averaging about 3.2 ug.

TCR beta VDJ and CDR3 profiles were obtained from a genomic DNA template. TCRdb reprocessed the reads via MiXCR and lists one record per CDR3 protein. Seen here are just over 450,000 distinct CDR3 sequences, around 30% observed once, and the top ten hold 0.7% to 1%. Those patients picked for sequencing had displayed CD8+CD57+ cell expansion on flow cytometry. Patients, without exception, had severe acquired aplastic anemia. Per germline, CDR1 SGHRS and CDR2 YFSETQ. The CDR3 spans 16 residues. V lost 2 bases, J lost 2 bases, and 9 bases stayed unmatched. This clonotype was counted between two and nine times. Its antigen remains unknown. General study points: Controls did not differ significantly from patients in CD8+ Simpson's diversity. There were some 30 CD8+ CDR3 sequences that occurred in both patients and controls.

Sequenced material: sorted CD4+, CD8+, or CD8+CD57+ T cells (not recorded which) from PBMCs. The rearrangement uses TRBV5-1 and TRBJ1-2, with 7 nucleotides matching TRBD1. The clonotype was recovered from a human donor with aplastic anemia. The CDR3 nucleotides read TGCGCCAGCAGCTTAGAAATGGACAGGCTCAACTATGGCTACACCTTC. Translation gives CASSLEMDRLNYGYTF.